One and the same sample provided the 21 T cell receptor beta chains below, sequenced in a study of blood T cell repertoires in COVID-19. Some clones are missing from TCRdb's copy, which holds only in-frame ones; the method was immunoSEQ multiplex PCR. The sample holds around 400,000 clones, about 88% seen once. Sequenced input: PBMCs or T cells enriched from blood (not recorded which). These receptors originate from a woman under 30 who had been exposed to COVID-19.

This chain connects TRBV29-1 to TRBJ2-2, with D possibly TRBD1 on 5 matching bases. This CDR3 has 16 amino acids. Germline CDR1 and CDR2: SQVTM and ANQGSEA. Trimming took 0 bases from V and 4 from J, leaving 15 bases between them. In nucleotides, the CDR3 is TGCAGCGTTGAAGACAGGGAAAGTCTACGCACCGGGGAGCTGTTTTTT. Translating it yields CSVEDRESLRTGELFF.

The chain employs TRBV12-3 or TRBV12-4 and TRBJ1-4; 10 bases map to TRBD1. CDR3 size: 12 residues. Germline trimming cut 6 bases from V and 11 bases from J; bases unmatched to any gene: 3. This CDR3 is CASRPTGGKLFF. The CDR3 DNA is TGTGCCAGCAGACCGACAGGGGGCAAACTGTTTTTT.

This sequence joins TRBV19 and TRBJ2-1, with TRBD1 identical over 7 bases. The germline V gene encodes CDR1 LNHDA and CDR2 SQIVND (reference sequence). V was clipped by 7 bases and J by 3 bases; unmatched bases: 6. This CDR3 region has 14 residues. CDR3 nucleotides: TGTGCCAGTAACAACAGGGGATACTACAATGAGCAGTTCTTC. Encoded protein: CASNNRGYYNEQFF.

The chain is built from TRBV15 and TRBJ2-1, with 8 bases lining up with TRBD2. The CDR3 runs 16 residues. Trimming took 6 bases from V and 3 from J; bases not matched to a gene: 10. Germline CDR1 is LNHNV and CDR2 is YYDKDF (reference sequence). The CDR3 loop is CATRLGGGRDYNEQFF. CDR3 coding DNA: TGTGCCACCAGACTCGGGGGGGGTCGGGACTACAATGAGCAGTTCTTC.

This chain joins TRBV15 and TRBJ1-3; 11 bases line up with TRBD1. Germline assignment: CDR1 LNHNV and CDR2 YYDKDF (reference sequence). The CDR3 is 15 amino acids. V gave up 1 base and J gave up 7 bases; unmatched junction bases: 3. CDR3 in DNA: TGTGCCACCAGCAGAGTCCGGGACAGGGGGAACACCATATATTTT. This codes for CATSRVRDRGNTIYF.

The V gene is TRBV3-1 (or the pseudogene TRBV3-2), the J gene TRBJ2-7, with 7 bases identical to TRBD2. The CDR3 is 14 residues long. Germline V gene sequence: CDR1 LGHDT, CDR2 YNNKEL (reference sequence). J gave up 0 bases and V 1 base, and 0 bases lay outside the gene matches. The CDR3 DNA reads TGTGCCAGCAGCCAAGGGGGGGGCTCCTACGAGCAGTACTTC. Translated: CASSQGGGSYEQYF.

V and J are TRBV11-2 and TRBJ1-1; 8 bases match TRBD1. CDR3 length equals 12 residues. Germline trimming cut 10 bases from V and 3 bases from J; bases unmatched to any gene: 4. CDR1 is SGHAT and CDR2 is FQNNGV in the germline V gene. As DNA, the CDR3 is TGTGCCACCACACAGGGGGACACTGAAGCTTTCTTT. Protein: CATTQGDTEAFF.

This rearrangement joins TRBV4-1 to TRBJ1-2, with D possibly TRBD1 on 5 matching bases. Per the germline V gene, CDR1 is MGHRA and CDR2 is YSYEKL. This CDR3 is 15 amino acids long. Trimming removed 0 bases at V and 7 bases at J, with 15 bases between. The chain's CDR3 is CASSQDVTAPFGYTF. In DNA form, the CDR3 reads TGCGCCAGCAGCCAAGACGTGACAGCACCTTTTGGCTACACCTTC.

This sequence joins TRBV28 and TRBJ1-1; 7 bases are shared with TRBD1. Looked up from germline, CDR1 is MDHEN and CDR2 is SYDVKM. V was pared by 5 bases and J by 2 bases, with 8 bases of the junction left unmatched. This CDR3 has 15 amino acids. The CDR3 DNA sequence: TGTGCCAGCAGTCTAGACAGGGAAATTAACACTGAAGCTTTCTTT. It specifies CASSLDREINTEAFF.

The CDR3 loop is CASSLGGGTPYEQYF. The DNA for the CDR3 is TGTGCCAGCAGCTTAGGCGGGGGGACCCCCTACGAGCAGTACTTC. This chain joins TRBV7-2 and TRBJ2-7; TRBD2 matches at 8 bases. The J segment lost 2 bases and the V segment lost 1 base, leaving 4 bases of the junction unmatched. There are 15 residues in the CDR3. The V gene's germline CDR1 is SGHTA and CDR2 FQGNSA. Full variable domain (outside the CDR3, taken from reference TRBV7-2 and TRBJ2-7): GAGVSQSPSNKVTEKGKDVELRCDPISGHTALYWYRQSLGQGLEFLIYFQGNSAPDKSGLPSDRFSAERTGGSVSTLTIQRTQQEDSAVYLCASSLGGGTPYEQYFGPGTRLTVT.

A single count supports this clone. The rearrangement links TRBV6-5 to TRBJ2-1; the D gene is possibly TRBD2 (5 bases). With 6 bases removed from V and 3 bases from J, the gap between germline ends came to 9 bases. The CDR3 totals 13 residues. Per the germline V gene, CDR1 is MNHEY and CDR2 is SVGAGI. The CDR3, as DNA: TGTGCCAGCAGGGGGAGACGCTACAATGAGCAGTTCTTC. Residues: CASRGRRYNEQFF.

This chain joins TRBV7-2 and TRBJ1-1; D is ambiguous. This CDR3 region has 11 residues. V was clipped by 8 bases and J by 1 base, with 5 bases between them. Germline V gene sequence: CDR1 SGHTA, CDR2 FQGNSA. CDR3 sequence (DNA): TGTGCCAGCGAGAAGAACACTGAAGCTTTCTTT. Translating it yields CASEKNTEAFF.

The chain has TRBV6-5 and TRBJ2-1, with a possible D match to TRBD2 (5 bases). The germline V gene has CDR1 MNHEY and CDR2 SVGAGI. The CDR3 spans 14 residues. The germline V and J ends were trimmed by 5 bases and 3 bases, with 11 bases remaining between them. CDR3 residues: CASSRGVGYNEQFF. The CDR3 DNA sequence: TGTGCCAGCAGTCGGGGAGTAGGCTACAATGAGCAGTTCTTC.

CDR3 in DNA: TGTGCCAGCAGCCCGTACGGGGGGGACTATGGCTACACCTTC. Protein: CASSPYGGDYGYTF. The rearrangement uses TRBV7-8 and TRBJ1-2; possibly TRBD1 for D (5 bases). The V gene lost 5 bases and the J gene lost 3 bases, with 13 bases spanning the gap. Germline CDR1 is SGHVS and CDR2 is FQNEAQ. The CDR3 runs 14 residues.

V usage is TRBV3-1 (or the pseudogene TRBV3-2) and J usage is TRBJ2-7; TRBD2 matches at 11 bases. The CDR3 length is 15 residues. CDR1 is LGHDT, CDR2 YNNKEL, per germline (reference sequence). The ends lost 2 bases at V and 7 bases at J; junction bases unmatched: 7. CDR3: CASSQLASGRWEQYF. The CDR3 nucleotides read TGTGCCAGCAGCCAACTGGCTAGCGGGAGGTGGGAGCAGTACTTC.

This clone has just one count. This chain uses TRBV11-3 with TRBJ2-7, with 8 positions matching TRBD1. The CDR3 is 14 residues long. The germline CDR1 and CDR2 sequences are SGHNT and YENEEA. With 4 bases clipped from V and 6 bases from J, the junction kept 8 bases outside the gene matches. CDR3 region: CASSSRQGSGEQYF. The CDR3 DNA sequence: TGTGCCAGCAGCTCTCGACAGGGGTCCGGCGAGCAGTACTTC.

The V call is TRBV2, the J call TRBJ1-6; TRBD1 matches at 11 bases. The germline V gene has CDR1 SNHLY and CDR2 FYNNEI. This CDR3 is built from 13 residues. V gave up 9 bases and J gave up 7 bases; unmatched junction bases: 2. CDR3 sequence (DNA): TGTGCCAGGGGGACAGGGGGGAATTCACCCCTCCACTTT. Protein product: CARGTGGNSPLHF.

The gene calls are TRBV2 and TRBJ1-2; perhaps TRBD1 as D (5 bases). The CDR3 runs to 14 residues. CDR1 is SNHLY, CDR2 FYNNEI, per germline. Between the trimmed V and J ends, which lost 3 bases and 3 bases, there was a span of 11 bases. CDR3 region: CASSDLGEDYGYTF. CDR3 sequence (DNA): TGTGCCAGCAGTGATTTGGGGGAGGACTATGGCTACACCTTC.

CDR3 in amino acids: CASSRYDRAVQTQYF. CDR3 sequence (DNA): TGTGCCAGCAGCCGCTACGACAGGGCGGTGCAGACCCAGTACTTC. The V and J genes are TRBV5-6 and TRBJ2-5; TRBD1 aligns across 7 bases. V was pared by 4 bases and J by 6 bases, with 12 bases of the junction left unmatched. The CDR3 loop spans 15 amino acids. CDR1 SGHDT and CDR2 YYEEEE come from the germline V gene.

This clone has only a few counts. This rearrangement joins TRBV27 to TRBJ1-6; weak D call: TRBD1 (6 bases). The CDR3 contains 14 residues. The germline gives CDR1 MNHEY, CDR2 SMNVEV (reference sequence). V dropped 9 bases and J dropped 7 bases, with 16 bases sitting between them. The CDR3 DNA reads TGTGCCAGTATGACAGGAGCCCTAAATTCACCCCTCCACTTT. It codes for CASMTGALNSPLHF.

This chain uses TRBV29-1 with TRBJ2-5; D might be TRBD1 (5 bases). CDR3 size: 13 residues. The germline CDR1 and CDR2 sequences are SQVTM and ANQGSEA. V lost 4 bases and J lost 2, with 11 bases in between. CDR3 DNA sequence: TGCAGCGTTGTGGGGCAGAAACAAGAGACCCAGTACTTC. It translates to CSVVGQKQETQYF.